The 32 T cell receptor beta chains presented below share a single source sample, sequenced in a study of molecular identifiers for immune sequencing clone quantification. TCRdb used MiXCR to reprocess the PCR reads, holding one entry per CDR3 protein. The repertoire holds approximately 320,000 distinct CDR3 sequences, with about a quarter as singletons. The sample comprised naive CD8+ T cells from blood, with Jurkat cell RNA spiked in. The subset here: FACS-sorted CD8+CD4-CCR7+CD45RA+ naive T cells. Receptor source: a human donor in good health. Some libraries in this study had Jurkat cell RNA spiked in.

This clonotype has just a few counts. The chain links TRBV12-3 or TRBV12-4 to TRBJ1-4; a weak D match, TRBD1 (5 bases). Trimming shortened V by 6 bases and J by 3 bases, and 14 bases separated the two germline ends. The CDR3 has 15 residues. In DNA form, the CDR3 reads TGTGCCAGCAGGGGACCGGGACTCTCTAATGAAAAACTGTTTTTT. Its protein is CASRGPGLSNEKLFF.

The CDR3 DNA reads as TGCAGCGCCCAAGACTCGACCTACGAGCAGTACTTC. Translation gives CSAQDSTYEQYF. The genes are TRBV29-1 and TRBJ2-7, with unresolved D. Germline V gene sequence: CDR1 SQVTM, CDR2 ANQGSEA. The CDR3 runs to 12 residues. V was cut by 7 bases and J by 2 bases, with 12 bases left in between.

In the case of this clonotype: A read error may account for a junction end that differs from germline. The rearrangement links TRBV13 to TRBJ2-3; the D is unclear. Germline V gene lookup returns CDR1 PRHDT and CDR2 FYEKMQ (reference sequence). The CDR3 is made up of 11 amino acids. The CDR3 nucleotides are TGTGCCATCAGCTTAACGAATACGCAGTATTTT. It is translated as CAISLTNTQYF.

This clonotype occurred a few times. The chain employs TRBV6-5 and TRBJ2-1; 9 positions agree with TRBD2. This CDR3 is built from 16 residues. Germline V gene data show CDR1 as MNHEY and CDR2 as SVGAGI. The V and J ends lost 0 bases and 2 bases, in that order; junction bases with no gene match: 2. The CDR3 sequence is CASSYSAGGPYNEQFF. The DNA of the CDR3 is TGTGCCAGCAGTTACTCGGCGGGAGGGCCCTACAATGAGCAGTTCTTC.

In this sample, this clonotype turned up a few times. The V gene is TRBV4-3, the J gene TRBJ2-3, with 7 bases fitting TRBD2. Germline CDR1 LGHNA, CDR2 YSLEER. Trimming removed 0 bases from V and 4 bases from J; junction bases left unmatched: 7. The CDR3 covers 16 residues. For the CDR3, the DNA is TGCGCCAGCAGCCAAGATGGCGGCGGGAGCGCAGATACGCAGTATTTT. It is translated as CASSQDGGGSADTQYF.

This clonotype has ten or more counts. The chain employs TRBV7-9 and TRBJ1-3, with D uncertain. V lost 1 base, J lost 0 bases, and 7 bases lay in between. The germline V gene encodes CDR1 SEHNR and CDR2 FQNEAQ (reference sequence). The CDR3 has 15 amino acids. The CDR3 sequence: CASSLDGGSGNTIYF. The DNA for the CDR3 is TGTGCCAGCAGCTTAGATGGCGGCTCTGGAAACACCATATATTTT.

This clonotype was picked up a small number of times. In DNA, the CDR3 is TGTGCCAGCACCCCCCGGATAGGACGGGAGATTGAGCAGTTCTTC. Translated: CASTPRIGREIEQFF. The gene calls are TRBV7-2 and TRBJ2-1, with D possibly matching TRBD2 (6 bases). V dropped 7 bases and J dropped 9 bases, with 22 bases sitting between them. This CDR3 is 15 amino acids long. Germline CDR1 reads SGHTA; CDR2 reads FQGNSA.

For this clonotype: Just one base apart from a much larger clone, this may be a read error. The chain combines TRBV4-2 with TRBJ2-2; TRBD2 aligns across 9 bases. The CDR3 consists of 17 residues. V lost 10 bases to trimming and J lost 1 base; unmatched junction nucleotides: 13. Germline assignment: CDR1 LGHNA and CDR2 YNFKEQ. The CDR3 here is CATDGGTSRRNTGELFF. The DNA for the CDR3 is TGTGCCACCGACGGGGGGACTAGCAGGAGGAACACCGGGGAGCTGTTTTTT.

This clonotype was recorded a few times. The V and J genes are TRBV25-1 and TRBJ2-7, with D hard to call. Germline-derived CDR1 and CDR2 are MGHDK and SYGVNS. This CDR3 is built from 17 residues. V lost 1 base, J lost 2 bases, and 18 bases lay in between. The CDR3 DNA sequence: TGTGCCAGCAGTGAATCTAGTCAGGCCGTCCAGACCTACGAGCAGTACTTC. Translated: CASSESSQAVQTYEQYF.

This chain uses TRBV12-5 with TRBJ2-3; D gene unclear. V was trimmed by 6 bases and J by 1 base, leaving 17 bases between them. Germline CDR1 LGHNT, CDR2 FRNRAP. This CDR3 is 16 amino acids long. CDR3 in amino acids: CASGDPRWLGTDTQYF. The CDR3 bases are TGTGCTAGTGGAGATCCTAGGTGGCTGGGCACAGATACGCAGTATTTT.

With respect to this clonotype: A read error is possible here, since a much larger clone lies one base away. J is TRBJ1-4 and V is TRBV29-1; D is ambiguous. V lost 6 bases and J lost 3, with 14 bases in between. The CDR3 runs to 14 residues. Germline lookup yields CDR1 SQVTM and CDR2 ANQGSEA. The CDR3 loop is CSVLREGSNEKLFF. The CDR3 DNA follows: TGCAGCGTCCTCCGGGAGGGCTCTAATGAAAAACTGTTTTTT.

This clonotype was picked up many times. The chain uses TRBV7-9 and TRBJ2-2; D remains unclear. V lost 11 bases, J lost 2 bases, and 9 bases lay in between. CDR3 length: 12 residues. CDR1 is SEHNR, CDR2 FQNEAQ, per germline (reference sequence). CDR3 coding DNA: TGTGCCCACCCCAGTAACACCGGGGAGCTGTTTTTT. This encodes CAHPSNTGELFF.

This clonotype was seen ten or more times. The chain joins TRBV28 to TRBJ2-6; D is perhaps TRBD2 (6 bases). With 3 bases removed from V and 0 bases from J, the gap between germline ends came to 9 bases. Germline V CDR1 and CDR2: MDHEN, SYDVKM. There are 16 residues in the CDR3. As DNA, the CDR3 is TGTGCCAGCAGTTTGGCGGGGTTCTCTGGGGCCAACGTCCTGACTTTC. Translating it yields CASSLAGFSGANVLTF.

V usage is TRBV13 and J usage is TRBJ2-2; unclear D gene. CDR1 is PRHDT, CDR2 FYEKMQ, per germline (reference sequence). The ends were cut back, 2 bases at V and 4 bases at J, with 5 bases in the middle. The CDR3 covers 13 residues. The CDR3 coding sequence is TGTGCCAGCAGCTTACCGAGCACCGGGGAGCTGTTTTTT. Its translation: CASSLPSTGELFF. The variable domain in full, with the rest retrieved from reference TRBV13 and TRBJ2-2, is AAGVIQSPRHLIKEKRETATLKCYPIPRHDTVYWYQQGPGQDPQFLISFYEKMQSDKGSIPDRFSAQQFSDYHSELNMSSLELGDSALYFCASSLPSTGELFFGEGSRLTVL.

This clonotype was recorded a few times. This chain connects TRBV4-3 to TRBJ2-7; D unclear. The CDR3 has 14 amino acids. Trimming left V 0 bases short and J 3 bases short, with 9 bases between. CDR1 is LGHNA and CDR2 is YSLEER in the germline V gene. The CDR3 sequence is CASSQDLIDYEQYF. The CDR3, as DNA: TGCGCCAGCAGCCAAGATTTAATCGACTACGAGCAGTACTTC.

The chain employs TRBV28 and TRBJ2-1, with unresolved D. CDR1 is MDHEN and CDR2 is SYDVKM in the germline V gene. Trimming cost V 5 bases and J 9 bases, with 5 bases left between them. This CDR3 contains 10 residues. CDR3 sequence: CASSKGEQFF. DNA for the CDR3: TGTGCCAGCAGTAAGGGTGAGCAGTTCTTC.

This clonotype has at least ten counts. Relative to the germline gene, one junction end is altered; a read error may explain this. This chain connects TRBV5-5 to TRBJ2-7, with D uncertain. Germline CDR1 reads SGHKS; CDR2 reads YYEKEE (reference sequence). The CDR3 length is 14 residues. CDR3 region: CASSLAMDPYEKYF. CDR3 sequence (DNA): TGTGCCAGCAGCTTGGCCATGGACCCCTACGAGAAGTACTTC.

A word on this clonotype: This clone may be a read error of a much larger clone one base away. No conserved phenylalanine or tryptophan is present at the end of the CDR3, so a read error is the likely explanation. The CDR3 DNA is TGTGCCAGCAGTTACACCCAGGGGGTTTACGAGCAGTACTCC. This encodes CASSYTQGVYEQYS. This chain links TRBV6-5 with TRBJ2-7, with 7 bases lining up with TRBD1. Germline CDR1 is MNHEY and CDR2 is SVGAGI. V gave up 2 bases and J gave up 4 bases; unmatched junction bases: 5. This CDR3 is 14 amino acids long.

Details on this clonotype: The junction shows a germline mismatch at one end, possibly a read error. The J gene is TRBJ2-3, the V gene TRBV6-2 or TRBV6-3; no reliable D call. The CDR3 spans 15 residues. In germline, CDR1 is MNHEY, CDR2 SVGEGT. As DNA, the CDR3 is TGTGCCAGCAGCCCCTGGACGATAAGCACGGATACGCAGTATTTT. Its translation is CASSPWTISTDTQYF.

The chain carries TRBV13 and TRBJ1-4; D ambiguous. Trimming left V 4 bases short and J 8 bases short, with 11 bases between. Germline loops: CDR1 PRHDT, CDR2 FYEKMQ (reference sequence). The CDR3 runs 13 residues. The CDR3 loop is CASSSGQIEKLFF. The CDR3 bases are TGTGCCAGCAGCTCCGGGCAGATCGAAAAACTGTTTTTT.

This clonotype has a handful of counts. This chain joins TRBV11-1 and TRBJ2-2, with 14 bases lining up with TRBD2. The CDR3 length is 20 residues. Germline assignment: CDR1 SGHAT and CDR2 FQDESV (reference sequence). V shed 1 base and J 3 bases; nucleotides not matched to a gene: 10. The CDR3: CASSLESGLAGDKDTGELFF. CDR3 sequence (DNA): TGTGCCAGCAGCTTAGAGTCGGGACTAGCGGGAGATAAGGACACCGGGGAGCTGTTTTTT.

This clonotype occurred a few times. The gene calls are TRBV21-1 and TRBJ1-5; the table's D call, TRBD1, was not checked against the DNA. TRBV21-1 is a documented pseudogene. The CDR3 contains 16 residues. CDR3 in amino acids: CASSNSWDRGFQPQHF. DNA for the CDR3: TGTGCCAGCAGCAATAGCTGGGACAGGGGGTTCCAGCCCCAGCATTTT.

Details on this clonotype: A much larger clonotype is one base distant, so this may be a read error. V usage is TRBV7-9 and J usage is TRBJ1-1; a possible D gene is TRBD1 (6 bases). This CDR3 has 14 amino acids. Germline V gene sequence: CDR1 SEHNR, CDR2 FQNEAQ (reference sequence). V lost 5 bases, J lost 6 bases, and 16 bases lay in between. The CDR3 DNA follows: TGTGCCAGCAGCGCAGTGACAGGAGTGGCTGAAGCTTTCTTT. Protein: CASSAVTGVAEAFF.

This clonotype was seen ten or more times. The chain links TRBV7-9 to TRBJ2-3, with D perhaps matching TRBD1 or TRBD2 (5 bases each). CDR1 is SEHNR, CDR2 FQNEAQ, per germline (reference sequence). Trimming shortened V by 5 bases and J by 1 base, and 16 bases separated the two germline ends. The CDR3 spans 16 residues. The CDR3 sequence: CASSPQGFGGTDTQYF. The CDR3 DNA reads TGTGCCAGCAGCCCCCAGGGATTCGGGGGCACAGATACGCAGTATTTT.

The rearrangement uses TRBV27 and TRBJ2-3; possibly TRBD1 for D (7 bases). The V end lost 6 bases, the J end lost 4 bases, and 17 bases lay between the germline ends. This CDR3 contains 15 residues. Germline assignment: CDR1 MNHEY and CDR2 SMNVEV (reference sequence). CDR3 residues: CASRIRGTPADTQYF. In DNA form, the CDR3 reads TGTGCCAGCAGAATCAGGGGGACTCCGGCAGATACGCAGTATTTT.

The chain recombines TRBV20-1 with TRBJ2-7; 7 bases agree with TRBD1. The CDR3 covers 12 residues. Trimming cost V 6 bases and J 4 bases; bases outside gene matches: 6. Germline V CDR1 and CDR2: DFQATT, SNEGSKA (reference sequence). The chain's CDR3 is CSASTGLYEQYF. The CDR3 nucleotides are TGCAGTGCATCGACAGGGTTATACGAGCAGTACTTC.

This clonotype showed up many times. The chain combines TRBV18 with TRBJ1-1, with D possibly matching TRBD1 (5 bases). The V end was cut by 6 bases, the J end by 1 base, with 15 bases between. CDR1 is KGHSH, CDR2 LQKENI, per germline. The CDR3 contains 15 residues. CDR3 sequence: CASSPLGGWNTEAFF. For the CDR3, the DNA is TGTGCCAGCTCCCCGCTCGGGGGATGGAACACTGAAGCTTTCTTT.

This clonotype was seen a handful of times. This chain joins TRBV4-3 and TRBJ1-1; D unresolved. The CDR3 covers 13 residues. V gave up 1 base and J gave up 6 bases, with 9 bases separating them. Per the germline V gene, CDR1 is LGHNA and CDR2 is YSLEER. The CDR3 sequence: CASSQVRGSEAFF. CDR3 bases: TGCGCCAGCAGCCAAGTGAGAGGTTCTGAAGCTTTCTTT.

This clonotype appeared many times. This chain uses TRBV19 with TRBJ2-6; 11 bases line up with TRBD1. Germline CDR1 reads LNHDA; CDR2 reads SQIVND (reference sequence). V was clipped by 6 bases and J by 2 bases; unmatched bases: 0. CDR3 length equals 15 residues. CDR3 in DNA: TGTGCCAGTAGGGACAGGGGGCCTGGGGCCAACGTCCTGACTTTC. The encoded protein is CASRDRGPGANVLTF. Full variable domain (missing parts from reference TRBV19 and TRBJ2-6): DGGITQSPKYLFRKEGQNVTLSCEQNLNHDAMYWYRQDPGQGLRLIYYSQIVNDFQKGDIAEGYSVSREKKESFPLTVTSAQKNPTAFYLCASRDRGPGANVLTFGAGSRLTVL.

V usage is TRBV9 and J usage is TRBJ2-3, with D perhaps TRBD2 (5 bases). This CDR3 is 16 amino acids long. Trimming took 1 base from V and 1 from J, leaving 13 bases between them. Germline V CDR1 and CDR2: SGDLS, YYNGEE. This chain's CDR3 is CASSVSVSRGTDTQYF. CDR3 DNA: TGTGCCAGCAGCGTAAGCGTTTCGCGGGGCACAGATACGCAGTATTTT.

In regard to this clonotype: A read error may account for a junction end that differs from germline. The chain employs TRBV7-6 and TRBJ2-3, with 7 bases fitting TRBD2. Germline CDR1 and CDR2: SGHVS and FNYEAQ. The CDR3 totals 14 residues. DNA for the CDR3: TGTGCCAGCGGCTTAGGGACTATCACAGATGCGCAGTATTTT. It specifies CASGLGTITDAQYF.

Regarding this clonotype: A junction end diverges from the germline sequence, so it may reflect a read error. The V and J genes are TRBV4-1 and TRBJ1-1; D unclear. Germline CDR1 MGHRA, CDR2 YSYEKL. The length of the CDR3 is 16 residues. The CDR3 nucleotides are TGCACCAGCAGCCAAGGATCAATTACTCTAAAGACTGAAGCTTTCTTT. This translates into CTSSQGSITLKTEAFF.